This TCR beta chain was captured in a study of shared clonotypes between healthy human individuals. Study details: There were three CD4 naive, three CD4 memory, two CD8 naive and one CD8 memory plates per donor. Findings and caveats of the study: Blood was the only sampled material, and tissue repertoires likely differ. Few donors limited the genetic and exposure-history diversity represented.

TCRdb keeps only in-frame clones here, not all; method: immunoSEQ multiplex PCR. Seen here are about 1.5 million clones, roughly 98% observed once, and the top ten hold roughly 0.45%. Germline V gives CDR1 SGHKS, CDR2 YYEKEE (reference sequence). The length of the CDR3 is 13 residues. V was pared by 0 bases and J by 8 bases, with 11 bases between. Comment on this clone: Its specificity is not known.

Sequenced: naive CD4+ T cells sorted from blood. Subset noted: CD45RA+ positively selected. The chain employs TRBV5-5 and TRBJ1-1, with D hard to call. This TCR derives from a man in his thirties or forties in good health. CDR3: CASSLEVPVEAFF. CDR3 in DNA: TGTGCCAGCAGCTTGGAGGTGCCGGTCGAAGCTTTCTTT.